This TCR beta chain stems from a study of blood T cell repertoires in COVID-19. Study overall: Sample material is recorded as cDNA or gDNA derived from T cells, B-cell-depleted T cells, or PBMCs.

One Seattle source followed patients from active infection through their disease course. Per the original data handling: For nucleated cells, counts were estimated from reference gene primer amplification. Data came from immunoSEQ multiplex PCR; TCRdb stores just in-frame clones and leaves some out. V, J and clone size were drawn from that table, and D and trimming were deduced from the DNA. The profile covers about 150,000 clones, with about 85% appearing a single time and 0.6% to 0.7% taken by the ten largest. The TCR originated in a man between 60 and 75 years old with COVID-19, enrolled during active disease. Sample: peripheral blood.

CDR3 region: CATSRGGSSRDRGFWSNQPQHF. As DNA, the CDR3 is TGTGCCACCAGCAGAGGGGGCTCCAGTCGGGACAGGGGTTTCTGGAGCAATCAGCCCCAGCATTTT. The chain recombines TRBV15 with TRBJ1-5, with 10 bases aligning to TRBD1. V was clipped by 1 base and J by 1 base; unmatched bases: 19. Germline V gene sequence: CDR1 LNHNV, CDR2 YYDKDF (reference sequence). CDR3 length: 22 residues.